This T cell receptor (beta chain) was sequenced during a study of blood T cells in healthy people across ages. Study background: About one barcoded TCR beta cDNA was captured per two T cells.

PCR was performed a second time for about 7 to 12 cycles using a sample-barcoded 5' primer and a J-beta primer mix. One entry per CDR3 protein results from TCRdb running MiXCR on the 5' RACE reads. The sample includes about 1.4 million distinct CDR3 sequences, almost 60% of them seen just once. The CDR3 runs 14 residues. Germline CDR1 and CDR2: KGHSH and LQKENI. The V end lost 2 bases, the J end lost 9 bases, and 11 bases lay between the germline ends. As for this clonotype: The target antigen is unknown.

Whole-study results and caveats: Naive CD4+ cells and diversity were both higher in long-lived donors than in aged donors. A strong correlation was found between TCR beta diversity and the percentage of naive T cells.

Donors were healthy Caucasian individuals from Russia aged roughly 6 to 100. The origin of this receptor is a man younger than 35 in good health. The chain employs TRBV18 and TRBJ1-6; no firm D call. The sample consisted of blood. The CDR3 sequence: CASSPAGVGSPLHF. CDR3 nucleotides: TGTGCCAGCTCACCAGCAGGTGTTGGTTCACCCCTCCACTTT.